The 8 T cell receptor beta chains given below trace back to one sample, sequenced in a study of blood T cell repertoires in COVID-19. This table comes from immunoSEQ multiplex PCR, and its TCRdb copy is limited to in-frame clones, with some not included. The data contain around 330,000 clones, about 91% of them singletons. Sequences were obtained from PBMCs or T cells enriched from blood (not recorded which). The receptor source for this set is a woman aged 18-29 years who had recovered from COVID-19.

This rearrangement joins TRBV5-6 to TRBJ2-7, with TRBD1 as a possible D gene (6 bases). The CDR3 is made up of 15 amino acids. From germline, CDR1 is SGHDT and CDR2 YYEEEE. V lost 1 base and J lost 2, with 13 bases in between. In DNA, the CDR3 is TGTGCCAGCAGCTTGTCGTGGACAGTCACCTACGAGCAGTACTTC. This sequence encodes CASSLSWTVTYEQYF.

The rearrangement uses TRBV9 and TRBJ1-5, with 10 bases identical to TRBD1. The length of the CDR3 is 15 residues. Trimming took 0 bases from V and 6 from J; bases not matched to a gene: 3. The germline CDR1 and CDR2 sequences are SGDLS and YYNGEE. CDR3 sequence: CASSVGQGAGQPQHF. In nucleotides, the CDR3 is TGTGCCAGCAGCGTAGGACAGGGGGCTGGTCAGCCCCAGCATTTT. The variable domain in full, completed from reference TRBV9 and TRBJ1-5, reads DSGVTQTPKHLITATGQRVTLRCSPRSGDLSVYWYQQSLDQGLQFLIQYYNGEERAKGNILERFSAQQFPDLHSELNLSSLELGDSALYFCASSVGQGAGQPQHFGDGTRLSIL.

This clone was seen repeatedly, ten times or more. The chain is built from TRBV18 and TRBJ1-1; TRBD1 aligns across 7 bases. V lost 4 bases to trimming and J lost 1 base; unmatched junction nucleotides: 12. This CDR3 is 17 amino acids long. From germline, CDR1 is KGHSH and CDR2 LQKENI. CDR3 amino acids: CASSLRTGSRGNTEAFF. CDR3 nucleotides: TGTGCCAGCTCACTGCGGACAGGTTCGCGGGGGAACACTGAAGCTTTCTTT.

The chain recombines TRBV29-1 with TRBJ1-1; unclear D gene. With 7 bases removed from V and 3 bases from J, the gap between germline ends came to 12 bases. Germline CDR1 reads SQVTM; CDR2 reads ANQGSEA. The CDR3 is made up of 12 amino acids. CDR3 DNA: TGCAGCGCCAACGGAGGTTACACTGAAGCTTTCTTT. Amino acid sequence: CSANGGYTEAFF.

The CDR3 loop is CASGAPAGSETQYF. DNA for the CDR3: TGTGCCAGCGGGGCCCCGGCAGGGTCGGAGACCCAGTACTTC. This chain joins TRBV6-5 and TRBJ2-5, with D maybe TRBD1 (5 bases). Per the germline V gene, CDR1 is MNHEY and CDR2 is SVGAGI. The CDR3 is 14 amino acids. Trimming removed 8 bases at V and 5 bases at J, with 18 bases between.

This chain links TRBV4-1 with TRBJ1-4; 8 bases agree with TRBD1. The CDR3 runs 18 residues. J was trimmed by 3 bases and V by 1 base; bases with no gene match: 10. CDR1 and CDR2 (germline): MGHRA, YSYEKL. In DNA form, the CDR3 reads TGCGCCAGCAGCCAAGTCGGGGCAGGGGGCGCCTCTAATGAAAAACTGTTTTTT. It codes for CASSQVGAGGASNEKLFF.

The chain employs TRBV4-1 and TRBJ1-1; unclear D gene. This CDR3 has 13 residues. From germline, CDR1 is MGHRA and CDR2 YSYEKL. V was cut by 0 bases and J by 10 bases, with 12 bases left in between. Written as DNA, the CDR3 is TGCGCCAGCAGCCAAGAAACCTCACCCGGAGCTTTCTTT. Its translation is CASSQETSPGAFF.

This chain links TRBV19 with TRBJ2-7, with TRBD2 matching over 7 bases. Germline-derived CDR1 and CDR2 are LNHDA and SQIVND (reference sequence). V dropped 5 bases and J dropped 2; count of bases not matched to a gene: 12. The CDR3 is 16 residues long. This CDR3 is CASSRRLADEPYEQYF. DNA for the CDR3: TGTGCCAGTAGTCGTAGACTAGCCGATGAACCCTACGAGCAGTACTTC.